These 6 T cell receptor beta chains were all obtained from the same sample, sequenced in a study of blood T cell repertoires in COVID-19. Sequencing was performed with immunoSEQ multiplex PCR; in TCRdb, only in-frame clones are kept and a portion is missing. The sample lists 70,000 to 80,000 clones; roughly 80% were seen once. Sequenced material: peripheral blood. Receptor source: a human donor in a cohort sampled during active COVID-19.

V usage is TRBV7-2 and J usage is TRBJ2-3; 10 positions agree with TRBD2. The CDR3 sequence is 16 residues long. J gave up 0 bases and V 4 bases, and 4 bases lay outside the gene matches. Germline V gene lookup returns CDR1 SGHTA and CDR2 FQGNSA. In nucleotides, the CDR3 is TGTGCCAGCAGCTCGGGACTAGCGATAAGCACAGATACGCAGTATTTT. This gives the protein CASSSGLAISTDTQYF.

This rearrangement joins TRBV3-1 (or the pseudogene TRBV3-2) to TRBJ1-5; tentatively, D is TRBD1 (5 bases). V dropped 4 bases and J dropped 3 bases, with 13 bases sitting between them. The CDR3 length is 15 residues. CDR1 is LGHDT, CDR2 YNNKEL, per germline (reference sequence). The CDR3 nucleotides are TGTGCCAGCAGCCGGACGGGAGGGGACAATCAGCCCCAGCATTTT. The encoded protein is CASSRTGGDNQPQHF.

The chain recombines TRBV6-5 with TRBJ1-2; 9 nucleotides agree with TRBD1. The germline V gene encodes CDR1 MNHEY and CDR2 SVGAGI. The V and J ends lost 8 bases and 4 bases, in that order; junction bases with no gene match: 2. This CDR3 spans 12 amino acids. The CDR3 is CASRGQGYGYTF. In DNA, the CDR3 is TGTGCCAGCCGGGGACAGGGCTATGGCTACACCTTC.

The CDR3 region has the DNA TGTGCCAGCAGCTTGGCCGTGTCGAATTCACCCCTCCACTTT. Amino acid sequence: CASSLAVSNSPLHF. The V call is TRBV5-4, the J call TRBJ1-6, with D unclear. The V end was cut by 0 bases, the J end by 7 bases, with 8 bases between. The germline CDR1 and CDR2 sequences are SGHNT and YYREEE (reference sequence). The CDR3 spans 14 residues.

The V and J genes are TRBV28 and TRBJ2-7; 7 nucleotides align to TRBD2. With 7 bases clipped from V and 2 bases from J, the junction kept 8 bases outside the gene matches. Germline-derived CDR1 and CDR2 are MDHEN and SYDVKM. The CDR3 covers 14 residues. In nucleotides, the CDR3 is TGTGCCAGCAATAGCGGGCTAACACCCTACGAGCAGTACGTC. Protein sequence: CASNSGLTPYEQYV.

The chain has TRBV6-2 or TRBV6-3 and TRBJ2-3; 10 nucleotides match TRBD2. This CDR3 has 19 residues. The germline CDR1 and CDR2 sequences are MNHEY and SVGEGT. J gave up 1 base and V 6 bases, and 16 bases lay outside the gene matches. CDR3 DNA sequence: TGTGCCAGCAGCCATTCGGGACTAGCGCCTCGAAGGGGCACAGATACGCAGTATTTT. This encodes CASSHSGLAPRRGTDTQYF.